This T cell receptor (beta chain) was documented in a study of vaccination and CD4 T cells after COVID-19. Across the study: Stimulation used overlapping spike peptides from SARS-CoV-2, HCoV-NL63, HCoV-OC43 and HCoV-229E.

With respect to this clonotype: The antigen is unknown.

Sequenced with the Oncomine TCR Beta short-read assay was DNA taken from cultured CD4+ T cells. TCRdb recomputed calls from the PCR reads with MiXCR, one row per CDR3 protein. The repertoire holds approximately 3,600 distinct CDR3 sequences, with 20% to 25% as singletons. V shed 1 base, J shed 1 base, and the junction held 13 bases outside the gene matches. The CDR3 length is 17 residues. Germline assignment: CDR1 GTSNPN and CDR2 SVGIG (reference sequence). Regarding treatment: approximately 9-day PBMC culture with coronavirus spike peptide pools or control peptides (ViraFEST assay). One should note that the unexposed donor's CD4+ T cells were collected before the COVID-19 pandemic (2011-2018).

The chain carries TRBV30 and TRBJ2-7, with 7 positions matching TRBD1. The source is a human donor in good health. Sequenced: CD4+ T cells from blood, cultured in vitro. The CDR3 bases are TGTGCCTGGAGTGATCCCGACAGGGATCAGTGGTCCTACGAGCAGTACTTC. This codes for CAWSDPDRDQWSYEQYF.